This T cell receptor (beta chain) came from a study of T cells in localized non-small cell lung cancer. Whole-study results and caveats: Within adjacent lung there appeared a median approximately 59 of the top 100 tumor clones.

Libraries were prepared by immunoSEQ multiplex PCR; TCRdb keeps only in-frame clonotypes and omits some of them. There are 75,000 to 80,000 clones in the sample; more than 75% occur only once, and roughly 9% lies in the top ten. J was trimmed by 3 bases and V by 1 base; bases with no gene match: 4. Germline values: CDR1 SGDLS, CDR2 YYNGEE. The CDR3 extends over 16 amino acids. Of note for this clone: As yet, its antigen is unknown.

The specimen comprised peripheral blood, sampled before any cancer treatment. This clonotype was obtained from a female donor older than 55 with stage I lung adenocarcinoma. The chain couples TRBV9 to TRBJ2-2, with 9 nucleotides matching TRBD2. This CDR3 reads CASSVQGGRDTGELFF. For the CDR3, the DNA is TGTGCCAGCAGCGTACAGGGCGGGAGGGACACCGGGGAGCTGTTTTTT.